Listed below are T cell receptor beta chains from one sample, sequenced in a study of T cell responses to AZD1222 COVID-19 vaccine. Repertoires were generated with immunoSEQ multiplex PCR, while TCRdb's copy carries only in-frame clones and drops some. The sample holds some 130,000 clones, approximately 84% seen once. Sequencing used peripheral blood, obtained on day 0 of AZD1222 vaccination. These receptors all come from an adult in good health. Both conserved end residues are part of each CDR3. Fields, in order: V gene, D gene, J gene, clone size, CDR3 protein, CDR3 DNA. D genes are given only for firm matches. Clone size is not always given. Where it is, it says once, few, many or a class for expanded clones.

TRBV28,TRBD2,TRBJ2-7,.,CASRVSGGANEQYF,TGTGCCAGCAGGGTCAGCGGGGGGGCGAACGAGCAGTACTTC
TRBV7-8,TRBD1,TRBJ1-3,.,CASSLGTDASGNTIYF,TGTGCCAGCAGCCTGGGGACAGATGCCTCTGGAAACACCATATATTTT
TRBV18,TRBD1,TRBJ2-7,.,CASSTGGETNEQYF,TGTGCCAGCTCTACAGGGGGCGAGACTAACGAGCAGTACTTC
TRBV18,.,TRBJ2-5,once,CASSWTEEETQYF,TGTGCCAGCTCGTGGACAGAAGAAGAGACCCAGTACTTC
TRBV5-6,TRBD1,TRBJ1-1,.,CASSFFWDRVSAFF,TGTGCCAGCAGCTTTTTTTGGGACAGGGTGTCGGCTTTCTTT
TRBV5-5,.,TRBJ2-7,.,CASSPEGHNPYEQYF,TGTGCCAGCAGCCCGGAGGGACATAATCCCTACGAGCAGTACTTC
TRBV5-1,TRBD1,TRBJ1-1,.,CASSERTGQNTEAFF,TGCGCCAGCAGCGAGCGGACAGGGCAAAACACTGAAGCTTTCTTT
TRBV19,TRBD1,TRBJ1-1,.,CASSIGQGYTEAFF,TGTGCCAGTAGTATAGGACAGGGCTACACTGAAGCTTTCTTT
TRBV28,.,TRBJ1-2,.,CASTRDWPYTF,TGTGCCAGCACCCGGGACTGGCCCTACACCTTC
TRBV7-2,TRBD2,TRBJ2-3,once,CASSSEDGGGKYF,TGTGCCAGCAGCTCAGAAGACGGCGGGGGGAAGTATTTT
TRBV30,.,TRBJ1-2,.,CAWTYREGRGYTF,TGTGCCTGGACTTACCGCGAGGGGAGAGGCTACACCTTC
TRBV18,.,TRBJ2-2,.,CASSPTGKKVANTGELFF,TGTGCCAGCTCACCAACCGGGAAGAAAGTCGCGAACACCGGGGAGCTGTTTTTT
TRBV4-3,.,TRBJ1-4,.,CASSQGNTGTEKLFF,TGCGCCAGCAGCCAAGGGAACACCGGGACTGAAAAACTGTTTTTT
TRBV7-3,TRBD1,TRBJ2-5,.,CASSLGQAEKETQYF,TGTGCCAGCAGCCTGGGACAGGCCGAGAAAGAGACCCAGTACTTC
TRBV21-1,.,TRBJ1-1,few,CASSRVGHTEAFF,TGTGCCAGCAGCAGGGTCGGTCACACTGAAGCTTTCTTT
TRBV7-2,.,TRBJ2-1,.,CASSLVGMGHNEQFF,TGTGCCAGCAGCTTAGTGGGGATGGGTCACAATGAGCAGTTCTTC
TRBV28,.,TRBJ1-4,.,CASSSPGGLGEKLFF,TGTGCCAGCAGTTCCCCCGGGGGGCTGGGTGAAAAACTGTTTTTT
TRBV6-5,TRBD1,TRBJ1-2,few,CASSYQRTGGGYGYTF,TGTGCCAGCAGTTACCAGAGGACAGGCGGGGGCTATGGCTACACCTTC
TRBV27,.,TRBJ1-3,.,CASSSGWPPSGNTIYF,TGTGCCAGCAGTTCCGGATGGCCACCGTCTGGAAACACCATATATTTT
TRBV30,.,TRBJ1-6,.,CAWSGARLGSPLHF,TGTGCCTGGAGTGGAGCTCGGCTAGGTTCACCCCTCCACTTT
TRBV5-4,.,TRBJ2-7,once,CASSGISSSYEQYF,TGTGCCAGCTCCGGGATCTCCTCTTCCTACGAGCAGTACTTC
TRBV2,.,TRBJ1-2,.,CASSEEGYGYTF,TGTGCCAGCAGTGAGGAGGGCTATGGCTACACCTTC
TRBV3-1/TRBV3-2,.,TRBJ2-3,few,CASSQMLPPDTQYF,TGTGCCAGCAGCCAAATGTTGCCCCCAGATACGCAGTATTTT
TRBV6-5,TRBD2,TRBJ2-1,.,CASNRLAGINEQFF,TGTGCCAGTAATAGACTAGCGGGGATCAATGAGCAGTTCTTC
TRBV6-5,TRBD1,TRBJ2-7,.,CASSRDSFDSYEQYF,TGTGCCAGCAGTCGGGACAGCTTCGACTCCTACGAGCAGTACTTC
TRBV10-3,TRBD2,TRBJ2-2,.,CAISAERGLTGELFF,TGTGCCATCAGTGCGGAGCGGGGGTTGACCGGGGAGCTGTTTTTT
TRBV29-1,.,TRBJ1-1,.,CSVVDGGNTEAFF,TGCAGCGTTGTGGACGGGGGGAACACTGAAGCTTTCTTT
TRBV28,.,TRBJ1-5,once,CASRSTWVVQPQHF,TGTGCCAGCAGGAGTACATGGGTGGTCCAGCCCCAGCATTTT
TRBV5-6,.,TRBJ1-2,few,CASSPEGRALYGYTF,TGTGCCAGCAGCCCTGAGGGACGGGCTCTGTACGGCTACACCTTC